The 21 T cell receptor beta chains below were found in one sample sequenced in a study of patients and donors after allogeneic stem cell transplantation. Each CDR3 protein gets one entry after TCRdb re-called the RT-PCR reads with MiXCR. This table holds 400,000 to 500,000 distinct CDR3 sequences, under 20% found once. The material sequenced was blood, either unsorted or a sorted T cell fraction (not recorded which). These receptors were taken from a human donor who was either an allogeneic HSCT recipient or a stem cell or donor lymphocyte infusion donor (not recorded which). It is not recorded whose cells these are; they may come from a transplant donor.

CDR3 DNA sequence: TGTGCCAGCAGTGCTAACAGGGTAACCTACGAGCAGTACTTC. This encodes CASSANRVTYEQYF. The V call is TRBV6-1, the J call TRBJ2-7, with a tentative D call TRBD1 (6 bases). Trimming took 4 bases from V and 2 from J, leaving 12 bases between them. Germline values: CDR1 MNHNS, CDR2 SASEGT. The length of the CDR3 is 14 residues.

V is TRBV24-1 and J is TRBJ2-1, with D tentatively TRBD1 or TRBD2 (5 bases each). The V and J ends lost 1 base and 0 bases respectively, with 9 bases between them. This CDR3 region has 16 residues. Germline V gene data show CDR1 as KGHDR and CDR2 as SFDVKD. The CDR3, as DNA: TGTGCCACCAGTGATTTACCGGGGCGCTCCTACAATGAGCAGTTCTTC. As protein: CATSDLPGRSYNEQFF.

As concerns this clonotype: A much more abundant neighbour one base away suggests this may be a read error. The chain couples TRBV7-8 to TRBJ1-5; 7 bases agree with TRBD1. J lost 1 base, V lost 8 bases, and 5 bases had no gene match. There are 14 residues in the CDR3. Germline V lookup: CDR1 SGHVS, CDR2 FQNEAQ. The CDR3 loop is CASGPTGSNQPQHF. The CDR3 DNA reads TGTGCCAGCGGTCCGACAGGGAGCAATCAGCCCCAGCATTTT.

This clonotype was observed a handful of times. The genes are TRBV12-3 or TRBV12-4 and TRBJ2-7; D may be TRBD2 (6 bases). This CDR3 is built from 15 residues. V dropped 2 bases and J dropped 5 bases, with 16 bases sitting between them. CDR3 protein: CASSLFRGREDEQYF. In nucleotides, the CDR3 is TGTGCCAGCAGTTTATTTAGGGGCAGGGAGGACGAGCAGTACTTC.

Written as DNA, the CDR3 is TGCGCCAGCAGCCCTGTTTCAGTTAACTATGGCTACACCTTC. Protein: CASSPVSVNYGYTF. The chain couples TRBV5-1 to TRBJ1-2; no definite D call. CDR1 is SGHRS and CDR2 is YFSETQ in the germline V gene. This CDR3 is built from 14 residues. Trimming took 4 bases from V and 1 from J, leaving 11 bases between them.

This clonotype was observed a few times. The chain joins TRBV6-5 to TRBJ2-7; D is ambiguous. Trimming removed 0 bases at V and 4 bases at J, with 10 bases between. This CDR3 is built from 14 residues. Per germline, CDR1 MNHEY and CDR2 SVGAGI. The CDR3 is CASSYSIVQYEQYF. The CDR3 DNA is TGTGCCAGCAGTTACTCGATAGTACAGTACGAGCAGTACTTC.

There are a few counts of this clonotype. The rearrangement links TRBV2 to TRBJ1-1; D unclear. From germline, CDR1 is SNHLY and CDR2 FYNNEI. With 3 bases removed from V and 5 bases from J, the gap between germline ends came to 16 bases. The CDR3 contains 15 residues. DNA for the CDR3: TGTGCCAGCAGTGATATTGGTCGGAGGGTGACTGAAGCTTTCTTT. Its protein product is CASSDIGRRVTEAFF.

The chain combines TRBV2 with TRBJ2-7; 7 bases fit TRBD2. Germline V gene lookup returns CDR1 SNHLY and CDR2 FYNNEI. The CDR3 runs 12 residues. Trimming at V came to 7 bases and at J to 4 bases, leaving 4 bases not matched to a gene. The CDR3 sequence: CASNGRRYEQYF. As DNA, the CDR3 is TGTGCCAGCAACGGGAGGCGGTACGAGCAGTACTTC.

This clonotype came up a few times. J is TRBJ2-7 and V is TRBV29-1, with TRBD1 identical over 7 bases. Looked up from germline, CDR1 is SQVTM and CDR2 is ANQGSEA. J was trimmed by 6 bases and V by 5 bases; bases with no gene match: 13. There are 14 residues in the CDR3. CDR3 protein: CSVRRDSGTSEQYF. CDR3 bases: TGCAGCGTTCGCCGGGACAGTGGTACCTCCGAGCAGTACTTC.

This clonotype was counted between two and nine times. CDR3 sequence reads: CAISGVAGTITDTQYF. CDR3 DNA sequence: TGTGCCATCAGTGGGGTAGCGGGGACCATCACAGATACGCAGTATTTT. The gene calls are TRBV10-3 and TRBJ2-3, with 8 nucleotides matching TRBD2. The V gene end was trimmed by 4 bases and the J gene end by 2 bases; junction bases not matched to a gene: 8. Germline-derived CDR1 and CDR2 are ENHRY and SYGVKD. This CDR3 contains 16 residues.

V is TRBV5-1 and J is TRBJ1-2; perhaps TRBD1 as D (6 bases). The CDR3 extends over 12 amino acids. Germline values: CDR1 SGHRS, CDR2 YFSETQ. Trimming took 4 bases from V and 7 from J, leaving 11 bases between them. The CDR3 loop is CASSPGALGYTF. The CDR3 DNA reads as TGCGCCAGCAGCCCGGGGGCGCTTGGCTACACCTTC. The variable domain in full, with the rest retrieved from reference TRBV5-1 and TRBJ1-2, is KAGVTQTPRYLIKTRGQQVTLSCSPISGHRSVSWYQQTPGQGLQFLFEYFSETQRNKGNFPGRFSGRQFSNSRSEMNVSTLELGDSALYLCASSPGALGYTFGSGTRLTVV.

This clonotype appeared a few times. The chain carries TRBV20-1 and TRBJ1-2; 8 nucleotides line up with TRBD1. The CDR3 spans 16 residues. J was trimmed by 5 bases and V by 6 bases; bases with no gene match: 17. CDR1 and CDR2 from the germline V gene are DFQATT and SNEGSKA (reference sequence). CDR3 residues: CSATLDRELNGYGYTF. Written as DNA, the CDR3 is TGCAGTGCGACCTTGGACAGGGAACTCAATGGGTATGGCTACACCTTC.

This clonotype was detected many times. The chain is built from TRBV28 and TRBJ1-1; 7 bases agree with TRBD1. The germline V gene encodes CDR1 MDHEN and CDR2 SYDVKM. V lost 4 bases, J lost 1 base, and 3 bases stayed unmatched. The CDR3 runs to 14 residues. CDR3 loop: CASSWTGPNTEAFF. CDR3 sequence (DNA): TGTGCCAGCAGTTGGACAGGACCGAACACTGAAGCTTTCTTT.

The CDR3 spells CASSPYPTGGGKGGELFF. In nucleotides, the CDR3 is TGCGCCAGCAGCCCCTACCCGACAGGGGGGGGGAAAGGCGGGGAGCTGTTTTTT. The chain recombines TRBV5-1 with TRBJ2-2; TRBD1 matches at 9 bases. In germline, CDR1 is SGHRS, CDR2 YFSETQ. V lost 4 bases, J lost 7 bases, and 17 bases stayed unmatched. This CDR3 is 18 amino acids long.

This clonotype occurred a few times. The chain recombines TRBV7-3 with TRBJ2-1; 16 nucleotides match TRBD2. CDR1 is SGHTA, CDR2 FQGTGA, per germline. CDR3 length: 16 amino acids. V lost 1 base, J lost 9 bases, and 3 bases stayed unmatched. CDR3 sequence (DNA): TGTGCCAGCAGCTTAAAGGGACTAGCGGGGGGGGGTGAGCAGTTCTTC. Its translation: CASSLKGLAGGGEQFF.

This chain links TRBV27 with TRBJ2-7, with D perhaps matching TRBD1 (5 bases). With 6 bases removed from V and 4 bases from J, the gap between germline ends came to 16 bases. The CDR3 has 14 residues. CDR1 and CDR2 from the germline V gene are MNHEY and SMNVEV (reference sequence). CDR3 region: CASSPRARVYEQYF. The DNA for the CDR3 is TGTGCCAGCAGCCCAAGGGCCAGGGTTTACGAGCAGTACTTC.

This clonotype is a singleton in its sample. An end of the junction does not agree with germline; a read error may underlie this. The CDR3 region has the DNA TGTGCCACCAGCAGACCCTCCGACCGCAATGTGCAGTTCTTC. Translated: CATSRPSDRNVQFF. The J gene is TRBJ2-1, the V gene TRBV15; D gene unclear. Germline V gene sequence: CDR1 LNHNV, CDR2 YYDKDF (reference sequence). The CDR3 contains 14 residues.

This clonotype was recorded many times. Here the CDR3 DNA reads TGTGCCAGCAGCAGCCACGGAAACACCATATATTTT. Translation: CASSSHGNTIYF. V is TRBV12-3 or TRBV12-4 and J is TRBJ1-3; D is ambiguous. Trimming removed 6 bases from V and 4 bases from J, with 7 bases in between. CDR3 length equals 12 residues.

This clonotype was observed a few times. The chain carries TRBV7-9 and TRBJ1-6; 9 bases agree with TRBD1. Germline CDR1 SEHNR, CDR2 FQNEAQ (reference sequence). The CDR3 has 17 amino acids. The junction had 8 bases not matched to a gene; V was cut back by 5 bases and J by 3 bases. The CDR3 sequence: CASSRLRDRDYNSPLHF. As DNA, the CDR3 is TGTGCCAGCAGCAGATTAAGGGACAGGGACTATAATTCACCCCTCCACTTT.

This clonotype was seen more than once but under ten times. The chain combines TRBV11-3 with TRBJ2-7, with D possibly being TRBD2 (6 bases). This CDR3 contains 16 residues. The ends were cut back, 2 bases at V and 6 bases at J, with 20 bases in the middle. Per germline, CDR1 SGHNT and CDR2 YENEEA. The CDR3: CASSLWAWGESGEQYF. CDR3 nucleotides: TGTGCCAGCAGCTTATGGGCCTGGGGGGAGTCCGGCGAGCAGTACTTC.

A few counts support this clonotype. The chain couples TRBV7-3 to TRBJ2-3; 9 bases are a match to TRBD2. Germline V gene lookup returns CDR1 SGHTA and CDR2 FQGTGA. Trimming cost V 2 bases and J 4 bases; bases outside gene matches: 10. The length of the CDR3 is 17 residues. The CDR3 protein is CASSLFAGLAGADTQYF. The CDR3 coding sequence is TGTGCCAGCAGCTTATTTGCGGGACTAGCCGGGGCAGATACGCAGTATTTT.